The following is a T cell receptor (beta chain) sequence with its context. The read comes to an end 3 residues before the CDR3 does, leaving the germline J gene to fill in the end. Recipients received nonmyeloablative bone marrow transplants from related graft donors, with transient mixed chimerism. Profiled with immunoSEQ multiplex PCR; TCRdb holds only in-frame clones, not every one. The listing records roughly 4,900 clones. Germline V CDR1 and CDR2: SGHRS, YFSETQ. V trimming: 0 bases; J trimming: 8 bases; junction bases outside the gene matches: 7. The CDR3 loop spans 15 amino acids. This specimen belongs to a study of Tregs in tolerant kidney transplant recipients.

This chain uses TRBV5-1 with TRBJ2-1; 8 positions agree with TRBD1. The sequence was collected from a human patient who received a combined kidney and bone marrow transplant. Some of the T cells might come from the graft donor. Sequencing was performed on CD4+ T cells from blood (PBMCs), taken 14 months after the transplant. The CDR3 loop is CASSLAQGAGDEQFF. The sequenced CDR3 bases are TGCGCCAGCAGCTTGGCGCAGGGGGCGGGCGATGAG.